A single sample gave rise to the 20 T cell receptor beta chains below, sequenced in a study of blood T cell repertoires in COVID-19. Clones were read by immunoSEQ multiplex PCR, and TCRdb kept only the in-frame ones, dropping some. The repertoire holds 190,000 or so clones, with 65% to 85% as singletons. The sequenced material came from peripheral blood. Receptors originate from a man aged 45-60 years with active or convalescent COVID-19.

The chain couples TRBV5-1 to TRBJ1-1; 7 positions agree with TRBD1. Germline V gene data show CDR1 as SGHRS and CDR2 as YFSETQ. V lost 5 bases and J lost 0; bases outside the gene matches: 4. The CDR3 consists of 14 residues. CDR3 DNA sequence: TGCGCCAGCAGACGGACAGGCCTGAACACTGAAGCTTTCTTT. Translation gives CASRRTGLNTEAFF. Full variable domain (missing parts from reference TRBV5-1 and TRBJ1-1): KAGVTQTPRYLIKTRGQQVTLSCSPISGHRSVSWYQQTPGQGLQFLFEYFSETQRNKGNFPGRFSGRQFSNSRSEMNVSTLELGDSALYLCASRRTGLNTEAFFGQGTRLTVV.

V is TRBV29-1 and J is TRBJ1-1; possible D gene TRBD1, 6 bases. CDR1 and CDR2 from the germline V gene are SQVTM and ANQGSEA. The CDR3 spans 13 residues. The V end was cut by 5 bases, the J end by 5 bases, with 15 bases between. The DNA for the CDR3 is TGCAGCGTTAAGACGACAGGTTGGACTGAAGCTTTCTTT. It specifies CSVKTTGWTEAFF.

The V gene is TRBV15, the J gene TRBJ2-2; D not certain. Germline V lookup: CDR1 LNHNV, CDR2 YYDKDF (reference sequence). Trimming pared 0 bases from V and 6 bases from J, leaving 11 bases between. This CDR3 comprises 15 residues. The CDR3 DNA sequence: TGTGCCACCAGCAGAGAAGTGGCGGCCGCCGGGGAGCTGTTTTTT. Residues: CATSREVAAAGELFF.

V usage is TRBV9 and J usage is TRBJ2-1, with D possibly matching TRBD2 (5 bases). Between the trimmed V and J ends, which lost 6 bases and 2 bases, there was a span of 15 bases. Per the germline V gene, CDR1 is SGDLS and CDR2 is YYNGEE. The CDR3 sequence is 15 residues long. The CDR3 protein is CASTPDGDPYNEQFF. The DNA for the CDR3 is TGTGCCAGCACCCCCGACGGGGATCCCTACAATGAGCAGTTCTTC. The entire variable domain, with the rest obtained from reference TRBV9 and TRBJ2-1, is as follows: DSGVTQTPKHLITATGQRVTLRCSPRSGDLSVYWYQQSLDQGLQFLIQYYNGEERAKGNILERFSAQQFPDLHSELNLSSLELGDSALYFCASTPDGDPYNEQFFGPGTRLTVL.

The chain combines TRBV19 with TRBJ1-5; TRBD1 might be the D (5 bases). This CDR3 contains 16 residues. Germline CDR1 and CDR2: LNHDA and SQIVND (reference sequence). Trimming shortened V by 5 bases and J by 2 bases, and 16 bases separated the two germline ends. In nucleotides, the CDR3 is TGTGCCAGTAGTCTTTTCCAGGGCCAGGGCAATCAGCCCCAGCATTTT. This encodes CASSLFQGQGNQPQHF. Using reference TRBV19 and TRBJ1-5 for the parts outside the CDR3, the full variable domain is DGGITQSPKYLFRKEGQNVTLSCEQNLNHDAMYWYRQDPGQGLRLIYYSQIVNDFQKGDIAEGYSVSREKKESFPLTVTSAQKNPTAFYLCASSLFQGQGNQPQHFGDGTRLSIL.

The chain has TRBV5-1 and TRBJ1-4; 10 bases fit TRBD1. This CDR3 region has 17 residues. Germline lookup yields CDR1 SGHRS and CDR2 YFSETQ. Trimming took 0 bases from V and 7 from J; bases not matched to a gene: 9. CDR3 residues: CASSLGVGQGIGEKLFF. The DNA for the CDR3 is TGCGCCAGCAGCTTGGGAGTGGGACAGGGGATAGGTGAAAAACTGTTTTTT. The whole variable domain, remainder taken from reference TRBV5-1 and TRBJ1-4, is KAGVTQTPRYLIKTRGQQVTLSCSPISGHRSVSWYQQTPGQGLQFLFEYFSETQRNKGNFPGRFSGRQFSNSRSEMNVSTLELGDSALYLCASSLGVGQGIGEKLFFGSGTQLSVL.

This clone was observed once. This sequence joins TRBV7-3 and TRBJ2-7; the match to TRBD1 covers 7 bases. The germline gives CDR1 SGHTA, CDR2 FQGTGA. The V gene end was trimmed by 5 bases and the J gene end by 5 bases; junction bases not matched to a gene: 6. This CDR3 comprises 13 residues. For the CDR3, the DNA is TGTGCCAGCAGCCGACAGGGTACGGACGAGCAGTACTTC. The encoded protein is CASSRQGTDEQYF.

This clone came up once. The rearrangement links TRBV4-3 to TRBJ2-2; 9 positions match TRBD1. With V trimmed by 5 bases and J by 3 bases, 7 bases remained unmatched. CDR3 length: 16 residues. Germline V CDR1 and CDR2: LGHNA, YSLEER. The CDR3 DNA reads as TGCGCCAGCAGCGTGGGGACAGGGTCGTACACCGGGGAGCTGTTTTTT. It is translated as CASSVGTGSYTGELFF.

This chain joins TRBV6-5 and TRBJ2-7; D may be TRBD1 (6 bases). In germline, CDR1 is MNHEY, CDR2 SVGAGI. Trimming pared 2 bases from V and 4 bases from J, leaving 12 bases between. The CDR3 is 14 amino acids. The CDR3 protein is CASSYGGHVYEQYF. CDR3 nucleotide sequence: TGTGCCAGCAGTTACGGGGGACACGTTTACGAGCAGTACTTC.

This sequence joins TRBV15 and TRBJ1-4; D gene unclear. Germline loops: CDR1 LNHNV, CDR2 YYDKDF (reference sequence). The CDR3 consists of 17 residues. V was pared by 0 bases and J by 5 bases, with 16 bases between. DNA for the CDR3: TGTGCCACCAGCAGAGAGGCAGGCTTGAATTTCAATGAAAAACTGTTTTTT. It encodes CATSREAGLNFNEKLFF.

This rearrangement joins TRBV20-1 to TRBJ1-2; perhaps TRBD1 as D (5 bases). Germline V gene sequence: CDR1 DFQATT, CDR2 SNEGSKA (reference sequence). The CDR3 consists of 11 residues. V lost 7 bases and J lost 5, with 11 bases in between. The CDR3 region has the DNA TGCAGTGGCCTAAAGGGGTATGGCTACACCTTC. The encoded protein is CSGLKGYGYTF.

The CDR3 sequence: CASSLARTGGADTQYF. In DNA form, the CDR3 reads TGCGCCAGCAGCTTGGCCCGGACAGGGGGAGCAGATACGCAGTATTTT. The V and J genes are TRBV5-1 and TRBJ2-3; 10 positions match TRBD1. Germline assignment: CDR1 SGHRS and CDR2 YFSETQ. The CDR3 contains 16 residues. V lost 0 bases to trimming and J lost 4 bases; unmatched junction nucleotides: 5.

The chain links TRBV9 to TRBJ2-3; 8 bases map to TRBD2. This CDR3 spans 17 amino acids. CDR1 is SGDLS, CDR2 YYNGEE, per germline. After removal of 4 bases from V and 6 bases from J, the junction contained 16 bases not matched to a gene. CDR3 DNA sequence: TGTGCCAGCAGCCCGAGAGGGGATGGCGGGGGGACGGATACGCAGTATTTT. Translating gives CASSPRGDGGGTDTQYF.

This clone is labeled medium-sized. The rearrangement joins TRBV10-2 to TRBJ2-2, with D hard to call. The CDR3 consists of 13 residues. The V gene lost 3 bases and the J gene lost 4 bases, with 6 bases spanning the gap. Germline CDR1 WSHSY, CDR2 SAAADI. The CDR3 reads CASSEQPTGELFF. The DNA for the CDR3 is TGCGCCAGCAGTGAACAACCCACCGGGGAGCTGTTTTTT.

This sequence joins TRBV5-1 and TRBJ2-3; possible D gene TRBD1, 6 bases. This CDR3 comprises 16 residues. The ends were cut back, 6 bases at V and 3 bases at J, with 20 bases in the middle. The germline CDR1 and CDR2 sequences are SGHRS and YFSETQ. Here the CDR3 reads CASTVQGSQGTDTQYF. The CDR3 DNA reads as TGCGCCAGCACCGTTCAGGGGAGCCAGGGTACAGATACGCAGTATTTT.

The rearrangement joins TRBV21-1 to TRBJ2-3; the DNA was not used to check the table's D call, TRBD2. TRBV21-1 counts as a pseudogene. The CDR3 is 22 residues long. CDR3 residues: CASSPLGARPPKRYPSTDTQYF. The CDR3 nucleotides read TGTGCCAGCAGCCCCTTAGGAGCCAGACCCCCGAAGAGATACCCTAGCACAGATACGCAGTATTTT.

V is TRBV5-1 and J is TRBJ1-2, with D hard to call. The CDR3 runs 15 residues. V was cut by 3 bases and J by 4 bases, with 16 bases left in between. Germline V CDR1 and CDR2: SGHRS, YFSETQ. This chain's CDR3 is CASSSVAGAGYGYTF. CDR3 bases: TGCGCCAGCAGCTCTGTGGCGGGCGCCGGCTATGGCTACACCTTC.

V usage is TRBV9 and J usage is TRBJ2-3; 7 bases match TRBD1. This CDR3 region has 16 residues. V shed 4 bases, J shed 4 bases, and the junction held 12 bases outside the gene matches. Germline V gene data show CDR1 as SGDLS and CDR2 as YYNGEE. CDR3 DNA: TGTGCCAGCAGCCCCCGGGAAGGGGGCAACTCAGATACGCAGTATTTT. Translating it yields CASSPREGGNSDTQYF.

The rearrangement uses TRBV27 and TRBJ2-7; TRBD1 agrees at 7 bases. The J segment lost 1 base and the V segment lost 7 bases, leaving 4 bases of the junction unmatched. The CDR3 spans 13 residues. Germline loops: CDR1 MNHEY, CDR2 SMNVEV (reference sequence). The CDR3 bases are TGTGCCAGCACCCGACAGGGTTCCTACGAGCAGTACTTC. Translated, it gives CASTRQGSYEQYF.

The chain links TRBV9 to TRBJ1-1; weak D call: TRBD1 (5 bases). Germline V lookup: CDR1 SGDLS, CDR2 YYNGEE. Trimming removed 3 bases from V and 5 bases from J, with 14 bases in between. This CDR3 comprises 14 residues. CDR3: CASSAGGSGTEAFF. Here the CDR3 DNA reads TGTGCCAGCAGCGCTGGGGGGTCGGGAACTGAAGCTTTCTTT.